This T cell receptor beta chain comes out of a study of T cell clones after liver transplantation. Overall study: TCRbeta sequencing after a pre-transplant mixed lymphocyte reaction identified graft-donor-reactive clones, later tracked in post-transplant blood. Until 12-24 months post-transplant, subjects got standard immunosuppression and no induction. At least one year of complete immunosuppression withdrawal without enzymes over twice normal defined tolerance. Samples came pre-transplant, pre-randomization before withdrawal, and post-randomization after withdrawal ended.

V lost 3 bases to trimming and J lost 2 bases, with 8 bases between them. This CDR3 contains 13 residues. Per germline, CDR1 SGHAT and CDR2 FQNNGV. Here immunoSEQ multiplex PCR was the method, and the copy in TCRdb shows in-frame clones only, minus some. The sample comprises around 78,000 clones, over 65% of which are singletons, and 2.5% to 3% rests with the top ten. The origin of this receptor is a human patient who received a liver transplant. Part of the T cell pool may stem from the graft donor. The material was CD4+ T cells from blood, obtained at the 22-month timepoint. The J gene is TRBJ2-7, the V gene TRBV11-2; no definite D call. The CDR3 is CASSLAGPYEQYF. CDR3 nucleotides: TGTGCCAGCAGCTTGGCCGGCCCCTACGAGCAGTACTTC.